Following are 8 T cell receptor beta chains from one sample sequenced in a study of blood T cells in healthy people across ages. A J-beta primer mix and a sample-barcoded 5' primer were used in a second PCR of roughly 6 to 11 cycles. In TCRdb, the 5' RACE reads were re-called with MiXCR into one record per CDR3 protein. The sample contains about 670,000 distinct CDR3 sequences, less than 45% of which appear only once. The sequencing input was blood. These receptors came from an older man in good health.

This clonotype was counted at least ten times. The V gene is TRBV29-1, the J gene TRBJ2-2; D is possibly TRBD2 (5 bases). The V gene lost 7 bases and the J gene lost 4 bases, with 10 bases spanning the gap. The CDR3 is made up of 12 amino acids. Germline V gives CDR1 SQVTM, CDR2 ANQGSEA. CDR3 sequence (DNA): TGCAGCGCCTTTACTAGCACCGGGGAGCTGTTTTTT. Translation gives CSAFTSTGELFF.

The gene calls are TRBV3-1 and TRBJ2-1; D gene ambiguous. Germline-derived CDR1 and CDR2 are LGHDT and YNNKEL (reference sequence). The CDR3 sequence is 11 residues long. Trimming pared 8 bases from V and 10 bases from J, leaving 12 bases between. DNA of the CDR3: TGTGCCAGCTCGGAGACGCGGGAGCAGTTCTTC. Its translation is CASSETREQFF.

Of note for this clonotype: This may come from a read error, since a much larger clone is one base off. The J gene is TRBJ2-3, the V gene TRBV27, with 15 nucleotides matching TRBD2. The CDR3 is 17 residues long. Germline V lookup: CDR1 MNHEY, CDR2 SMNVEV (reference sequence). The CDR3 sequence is CASSQGLAGGFADMQYF. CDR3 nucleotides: TGTGCCAGCAGTCAGGGACTAGCGGGAGGATTTGCAGATATGCAGTATTTT.

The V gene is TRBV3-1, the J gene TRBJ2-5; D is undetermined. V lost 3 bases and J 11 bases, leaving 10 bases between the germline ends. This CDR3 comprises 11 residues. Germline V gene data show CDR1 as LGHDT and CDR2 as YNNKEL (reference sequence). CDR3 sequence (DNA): TGTGCCAGCAGCCACAGGAAGGAGCAGTACTTC. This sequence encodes CASSHRKEQYF.

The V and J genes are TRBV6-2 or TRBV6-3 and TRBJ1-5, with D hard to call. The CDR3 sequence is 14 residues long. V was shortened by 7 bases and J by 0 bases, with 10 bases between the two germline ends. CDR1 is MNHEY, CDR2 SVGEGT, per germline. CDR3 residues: CASTDRVSNQPQHF. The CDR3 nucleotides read TGTGCCAGCACTGACCGGGTTAGCAATCAGCCCCAGCATTTT.

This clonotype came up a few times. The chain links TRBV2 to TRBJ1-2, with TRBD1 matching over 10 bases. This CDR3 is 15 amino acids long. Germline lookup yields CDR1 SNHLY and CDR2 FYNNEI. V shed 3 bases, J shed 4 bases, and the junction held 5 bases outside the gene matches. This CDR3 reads CASSDRTGGFYGYTF. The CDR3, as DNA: TGTGCCAGCAGTGACAGGACAGGGGGATTCTATGGCTACACCTTC.

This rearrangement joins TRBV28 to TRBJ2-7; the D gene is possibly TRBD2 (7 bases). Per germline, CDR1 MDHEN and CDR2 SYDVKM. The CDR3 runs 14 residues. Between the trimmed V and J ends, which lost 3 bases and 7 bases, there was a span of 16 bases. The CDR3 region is CASSFSGAGGEQYF. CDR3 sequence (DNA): TGTGCCAGCAGTTTTTCAGGGGCCGGGGGGGAGCAGTACTTC.

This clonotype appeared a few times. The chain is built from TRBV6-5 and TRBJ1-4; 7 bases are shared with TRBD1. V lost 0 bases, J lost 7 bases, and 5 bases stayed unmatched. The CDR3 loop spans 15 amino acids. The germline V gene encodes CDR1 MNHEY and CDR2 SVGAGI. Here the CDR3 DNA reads TGTGCCAGCAGTTACTCGAATTCAGGGGGTGAAAAACTGTTTTTT. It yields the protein CASSYSNSGGEKLFF.